This T cell receptor (beta chain) was found in a study of T cell repertoires in cytomegalovirus infection. One entry per CDR3 protein, called by TCRdb with MiXCR from the reads. The sample includes 650,000 to 900,000 distinct CDR3 sequences, approximately 30% of them seen just once. To note about this clonotype: Its antigen is currently unknown.

This clonotype was obtained from a human donor in good health (CMV status not recorded). Some clones in this sample may be carry-over from other donors' samples. Sample: cultured CD8+ T cells from PBMCs, taken from culture after CMV antigen stimulation.

The CDR3 reads CASSQDSIKYTDTQYF. The CDR3 DNA reads TGCGCCAGCAGCCAAGATTCGATAAAATACACAGATACGCAGTATTTT. This chain joins TRBV4-3 and TRBJ2-3; D ambiguous. Per the germline V gene, CDR1 is LGHNA and CDR2 is YSLEER. The CDR3 has 16 amino acids. V lost 0 bases to trimming and J lost 2 bases, with 12 bases between them.